This T cell receptor beta chain was captured in a study of T cells in localized non-small cell lung cancer. For this clone: Antigen unknown.

Some clones are missing from TCRdb's copy, which holds only in-frame ones; the method was immunoSEQ multiplex PCR. Among roughly 5,800 clones listed, around a quarter were seen once. General study findings and limits: Maximal T cell clonality occurred in uninvolved adjacent lung, with tumor ranking below it. Adjacent lung had a median roughly 61 of the 100 largest tumor clones. Because researchers sequenced only one region of the tumor, heterogeneity is still possible.

The origin of this receptor is a female donor at least 60 years old with stage I lung adenocarcinoma. Sequencing was performed on lung tumor tissue, taken before any cancer treatment.

The CDR3 reads CASSLASGGDEQFF. The CDR3 coding sequence is TGTGCCAGCAGCTTGGCTAGCGGGGGGGATGAGCAGTTCTTC. This chain uses TRBV11-3 with TRBJ2-1; 12 positions agree with TRBD2. The CDR3 sequence is 14 residues long. CDR1 is SGHNT and CDR2 is YENEEA in the germline V gene. The ends lost 3 bases at V and 8 bases at J; junction bases unmatched: 2.